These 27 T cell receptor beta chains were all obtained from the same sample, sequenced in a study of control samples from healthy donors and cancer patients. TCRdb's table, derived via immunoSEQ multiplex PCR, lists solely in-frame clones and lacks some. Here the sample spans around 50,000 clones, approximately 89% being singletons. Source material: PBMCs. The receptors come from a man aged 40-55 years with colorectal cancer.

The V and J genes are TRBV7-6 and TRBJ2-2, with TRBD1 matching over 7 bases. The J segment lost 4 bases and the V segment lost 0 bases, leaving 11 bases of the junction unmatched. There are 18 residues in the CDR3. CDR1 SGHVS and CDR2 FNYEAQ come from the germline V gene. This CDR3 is CASSLARDSRRSTGELFF. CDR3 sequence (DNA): TGTGCCAGCAGCTTAGCTCGGGACAGCAGGCGGAGCACCGGGGAGCTGTTTTTT.

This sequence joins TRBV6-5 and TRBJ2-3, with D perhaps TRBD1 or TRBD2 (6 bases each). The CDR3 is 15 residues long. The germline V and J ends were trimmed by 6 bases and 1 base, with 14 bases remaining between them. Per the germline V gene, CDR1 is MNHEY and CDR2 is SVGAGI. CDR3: CASSLGQRGTDTQYF. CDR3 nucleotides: TGTGCCAGCAGCCTAGGACAGCGGGGCACAGATACGCAGTATTTT.

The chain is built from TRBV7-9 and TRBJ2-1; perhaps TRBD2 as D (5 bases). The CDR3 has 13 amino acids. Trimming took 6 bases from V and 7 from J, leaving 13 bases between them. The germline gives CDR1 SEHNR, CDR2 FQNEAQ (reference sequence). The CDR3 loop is CASRTTIQNEQFF. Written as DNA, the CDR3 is TGTGCCAGCAGGACTACGATACAAAATGAGCAGTTCTTC.

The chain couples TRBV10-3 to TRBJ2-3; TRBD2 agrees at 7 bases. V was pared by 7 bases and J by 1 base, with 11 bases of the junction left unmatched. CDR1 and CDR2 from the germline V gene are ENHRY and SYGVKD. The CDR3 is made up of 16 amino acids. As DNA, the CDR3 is TGTGCCATCACCGAGGGCAGCGGGGCCCGCACAGATACGCAGTATTTT. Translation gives CAITEGSGARTDTQYF.

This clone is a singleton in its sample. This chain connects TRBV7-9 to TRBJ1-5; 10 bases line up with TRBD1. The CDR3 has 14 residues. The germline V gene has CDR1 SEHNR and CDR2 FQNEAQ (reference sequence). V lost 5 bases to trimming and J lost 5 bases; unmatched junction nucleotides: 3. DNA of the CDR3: TGTGCCAGCAGCCCGACAGGGGGCTATCAGCCCCAGCATTTT. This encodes CASSPTGGYQPQHF.

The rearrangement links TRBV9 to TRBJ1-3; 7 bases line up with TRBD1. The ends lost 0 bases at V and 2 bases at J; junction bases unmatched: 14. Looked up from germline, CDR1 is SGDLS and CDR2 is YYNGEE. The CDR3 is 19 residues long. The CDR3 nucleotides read TGTGCCAGCAGCGTAGAAGTAGGGCAGGGGGAACTCACTGGAAACACCATATATTTT. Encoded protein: CASSVEVGQGELTGNTIYF.

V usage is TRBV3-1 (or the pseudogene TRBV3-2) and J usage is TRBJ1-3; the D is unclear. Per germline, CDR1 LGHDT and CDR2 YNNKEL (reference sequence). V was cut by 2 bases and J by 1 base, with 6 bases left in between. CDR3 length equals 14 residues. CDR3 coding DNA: TGTGCCAGCAGCCAACGAGGTTCTGGAAACACCATATATTTT. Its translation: CASSQRGSGNTIYF.

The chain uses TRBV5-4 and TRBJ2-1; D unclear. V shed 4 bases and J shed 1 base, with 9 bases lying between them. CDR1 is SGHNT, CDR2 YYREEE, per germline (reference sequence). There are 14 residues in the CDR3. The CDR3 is CASSAAGSYNEQFF. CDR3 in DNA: TGTGCCAGCAGCGCCGCAGGTTCCTACAATGAGCAGTTCTTC.

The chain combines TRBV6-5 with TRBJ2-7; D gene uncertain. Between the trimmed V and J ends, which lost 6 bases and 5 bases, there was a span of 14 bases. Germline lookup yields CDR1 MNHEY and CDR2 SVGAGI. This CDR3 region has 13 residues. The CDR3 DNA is TGTGCCAGCAGCCACTTATTACCCCACGAGCAGTACTTC. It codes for CASSHLLPHEQYF.

CDR3 loop: CASSVPTSAHNEQFF. The CDR3 DNA is TGTGCCAGCAGCGTACCCACTAGCGCCCACAATGAGCAGTTCTTC. The V gene is TRBV7-8, the J gene TRBJ2-1; 7 bases match TRBD2. CDR3 size: 15 residues. J gave up 5 bases and V 5 bases, and 9 bases lay outside the gene matches. Germline V CDR1 and CDR2: SGHVS, FQNEAQ.

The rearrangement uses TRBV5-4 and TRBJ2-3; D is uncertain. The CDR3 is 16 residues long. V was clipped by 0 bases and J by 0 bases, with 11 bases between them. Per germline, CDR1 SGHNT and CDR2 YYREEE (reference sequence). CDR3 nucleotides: TGTGCCAGCAGCTTGGACCATTTTACTAGCACAGATACGCAGTATTTT. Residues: CASSLDHFTSTDTQYF.

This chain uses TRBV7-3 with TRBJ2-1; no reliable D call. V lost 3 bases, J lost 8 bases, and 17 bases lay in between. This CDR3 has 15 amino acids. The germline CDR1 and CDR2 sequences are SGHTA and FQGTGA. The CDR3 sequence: CASSLSPGAPHEQFF. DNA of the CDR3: TGTGCCAGCAGCTTGTCCCCCGGAGCTCCCCATGAGCAGTTCTTC.

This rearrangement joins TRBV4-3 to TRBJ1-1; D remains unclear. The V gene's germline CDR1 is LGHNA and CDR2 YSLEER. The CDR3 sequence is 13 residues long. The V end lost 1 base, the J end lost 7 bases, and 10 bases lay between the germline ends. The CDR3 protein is CASSQVVYSEAFF. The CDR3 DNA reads TGCGCCAGCAGCCAAGTTGTTTACAGTGAAGCTTTCTTT.

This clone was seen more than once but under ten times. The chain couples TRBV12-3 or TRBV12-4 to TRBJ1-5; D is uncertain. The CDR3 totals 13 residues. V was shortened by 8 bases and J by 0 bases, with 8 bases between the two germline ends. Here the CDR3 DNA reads TGTGCCAGCCGAATCTCTAGCAATCAGCCCCAGCATTTT. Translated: CASRISSNQPQHF.

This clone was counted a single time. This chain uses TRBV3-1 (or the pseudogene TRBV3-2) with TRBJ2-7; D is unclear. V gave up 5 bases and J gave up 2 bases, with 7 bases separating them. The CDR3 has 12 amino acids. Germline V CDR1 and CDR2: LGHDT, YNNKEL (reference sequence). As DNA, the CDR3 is TGTGCCAGCAGCGAAGGACCCTACGAGCAGTACTTC. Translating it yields CASSEGPYEQYF.

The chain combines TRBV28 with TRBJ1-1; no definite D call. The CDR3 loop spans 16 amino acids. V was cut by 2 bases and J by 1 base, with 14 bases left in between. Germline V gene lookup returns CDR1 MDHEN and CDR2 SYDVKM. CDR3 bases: TGTGCCAGCAGTTTAGGATGGGAGTCGCAGAACACTGAAGCTTTCTTT. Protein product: CASSLGWESQNTEAFF. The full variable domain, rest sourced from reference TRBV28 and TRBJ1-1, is DVKVTQSSRYLVKRTGEKVFLECVQDMDHENMFWYRQDPGLGLRLIYFSYDVKMKEKGDIPEGYSVSREKKERFSLILESASTNQTSMYLCASSLGWESQNTEAFFGQGTRLTVV.

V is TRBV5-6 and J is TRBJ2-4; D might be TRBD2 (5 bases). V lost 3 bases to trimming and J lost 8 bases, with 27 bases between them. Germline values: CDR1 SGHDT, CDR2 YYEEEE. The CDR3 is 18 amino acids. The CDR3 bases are TGTGCCAGCAGCTCGTACTATCTGGAACTAAGCGGATCGGACATTCAGTACTTC. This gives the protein CASSSYYLELSGSDIQYF.

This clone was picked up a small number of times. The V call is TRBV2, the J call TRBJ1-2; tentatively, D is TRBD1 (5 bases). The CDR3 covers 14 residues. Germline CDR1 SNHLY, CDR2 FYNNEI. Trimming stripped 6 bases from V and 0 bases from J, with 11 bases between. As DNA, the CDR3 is TGTGCCAGCAGAATAGACAGTTCTAACTATGGCTACACCTTC. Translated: CASRIDSSNYGYTF.

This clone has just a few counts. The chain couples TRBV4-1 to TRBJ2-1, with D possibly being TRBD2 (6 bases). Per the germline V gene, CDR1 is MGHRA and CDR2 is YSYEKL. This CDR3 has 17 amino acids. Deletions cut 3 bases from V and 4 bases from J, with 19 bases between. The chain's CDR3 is CASSQLFGGGGYNEQFF. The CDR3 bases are TGCGCCAGCAGCCAGCTTTTTGGGGGAGGAGGGTACAATGAGCAGTTCTTC.

CDR3 in amino acids: CASSFSYNEQFF. The CDR3 nucleotides read TGTGCCAGCAGCTTTAGTTACAATGAGCAGTTCTTC. The chain recombines TRBV7-9 with TRBJ2-1; D is undetermined. This CDR3 is 12 amino acids long. V was pared by 3 bases and J by 4 bases, with 4 bases between. Germline-derived CDR1 and CDR2 are SEHNR and FQNEAQ (reference sequence).

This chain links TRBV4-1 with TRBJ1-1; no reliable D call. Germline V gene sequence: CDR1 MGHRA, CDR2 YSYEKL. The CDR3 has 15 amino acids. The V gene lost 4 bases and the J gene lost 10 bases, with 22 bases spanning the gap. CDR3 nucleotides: TGCGCCAGCAGCCTCTCCTCTCCTCGCCCTGCGCGAGCTTTCTTT. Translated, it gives CASSLSSPRPARAFF.

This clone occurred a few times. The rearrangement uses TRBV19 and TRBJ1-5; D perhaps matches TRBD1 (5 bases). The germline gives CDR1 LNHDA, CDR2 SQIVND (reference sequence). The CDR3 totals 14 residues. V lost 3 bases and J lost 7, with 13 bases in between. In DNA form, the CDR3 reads TGTGCCAGTAGTATTAAAAGGGGATTCCAGCCCCAGCATTTT. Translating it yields CASSIKRGFQPQHF.

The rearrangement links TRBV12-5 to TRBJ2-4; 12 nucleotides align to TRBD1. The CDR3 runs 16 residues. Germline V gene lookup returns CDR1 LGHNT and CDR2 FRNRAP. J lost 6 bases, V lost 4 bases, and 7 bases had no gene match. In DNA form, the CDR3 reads TGTGCTAGTGGTTCCGGGACAGGGGGCTGGGGAAACATTCAGTACTTC. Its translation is CASGSGTGGWGNIQYF. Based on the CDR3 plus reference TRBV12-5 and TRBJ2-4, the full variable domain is DARVTQTPRHKVTEMGQEVTMRCQPILGHNTVFWYRQTMMQGLELLAYFRNRAPLDDSGMPKDRFSAEMPDATLATLKIQPSEPRDSAVYFCASGSGTGGWGNIQYFGAGTRLSVL.

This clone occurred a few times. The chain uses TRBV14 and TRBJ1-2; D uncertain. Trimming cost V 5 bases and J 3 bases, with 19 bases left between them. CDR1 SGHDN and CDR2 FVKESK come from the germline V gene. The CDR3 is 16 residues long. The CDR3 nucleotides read TGTGCCAGCAGCGGGTATTCTCGAGCAGCACACTATGGCTACACCTTC. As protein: CASSGYSRAAHYGYTF.

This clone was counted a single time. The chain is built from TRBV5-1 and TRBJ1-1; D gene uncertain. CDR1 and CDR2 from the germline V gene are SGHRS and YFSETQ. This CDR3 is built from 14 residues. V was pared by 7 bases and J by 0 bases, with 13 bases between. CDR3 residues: CASAFGVVNTEAFF. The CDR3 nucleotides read TGCGCCAGCGCATTCGGGGTAGTGAACACTGAAGCTTTCTTT. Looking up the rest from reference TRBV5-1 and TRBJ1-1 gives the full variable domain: KAGVTQTPRYLIKTRGQQVTLSCSPISGHRSVSWYQQTPGQGLQFLFEYFSETQRNKGNFPGRFSGRQFSNSRSEMNVSTLELGDSALYLCASAFGVVNTEAFFGQGTRLTVV.

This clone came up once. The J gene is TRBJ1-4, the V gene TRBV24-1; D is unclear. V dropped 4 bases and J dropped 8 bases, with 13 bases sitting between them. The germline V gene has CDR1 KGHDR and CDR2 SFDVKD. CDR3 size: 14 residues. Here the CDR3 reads CATSEGSYREKLFF. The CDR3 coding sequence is TGTGCCACCAGTGAGGGGTCTTACAGAGAAAAACTGTTTTTT.

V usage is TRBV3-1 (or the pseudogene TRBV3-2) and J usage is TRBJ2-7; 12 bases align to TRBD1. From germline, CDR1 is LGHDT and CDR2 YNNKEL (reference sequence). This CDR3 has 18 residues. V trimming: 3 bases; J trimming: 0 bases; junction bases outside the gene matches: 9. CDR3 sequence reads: CASSHSGTGGLFSYEQYF. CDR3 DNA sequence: TGTGCCAGCAGCCATTCCGGGACAGGGGGCTTATTCTCCTACGAGCAGTACTTC.